The source of this TCR beta chain is a study of blood T cells in healthy people across ages. About the study: T cells yielded about one barcoded beta molecule per two cells through template switching.

A note on this clonotype: Its matching antigen is unknown.

General study points: Higher naive T cell percentage went strongly together with higher TCR beta diversity. Estimated diversity, derived from one million T cells, was regarded as an underestimate.

Unmatched junction bases numbered 5, after V lost 7 bases and J lost 4 bases. The CDR3 length is 13 residues. The authors ran a second PCR of roughly 6 to 12 cycles using a sample-barcoded 5' primer and a J-beta primer mix. TCRdb re-derived calls from the 5' RACE reads in MiXCR, one entry per CDR3 protein. The profile shows hundreds of thousands of distinct CDR3 sequences, about 47% of them singletons. The source of this sequence is a man older than 75 in good health. Sequenced material: blood. The chain has TRBV12-3 or TRBV12-4 and TRBJ2-5, with TRBD2 matching over 8 bases. The CDR3: CASTEAGAETQYF. In DNA form, the CDR3 reads TGTGCCAGCACCGAAGCGGGAGCAGAGACCCAGTACTTC.